The 8 T cell receptor beta chains presented below share a single source sample, sequenced in a study of control samples from healthy donors and cancer patients (dated by TCRdb to 2019 to 2021). The library was built by means of the immunoSEQ multiplex PCR assay. Entries here come from immuneACCESS through TCRdb and include only in-frame sequences with V and J called. Some clones fail to appear in such tables; in the studies checked, an unresolved V gene covers under half of the shortfall, and the cause of the remainder is unknown. This sample lists around 85,000 clones; less than 90% were detected once. The ten largest clones capture less than 9% of the sample. The specimen was blood. These receptors were collected from a woman aged 55-69 years in good health.

V gene TRBV5-1 combines with J gene TRBJ2-1; perhaps TRBD1 as D (5 bases). Trimming cost V 4 bases and J 2 bases, with 16 bases left between them. CDR3 length equals 16 residues. Germline CDR1 reads SGHRS; CDR2 reads YFSETQ. CDR3 amino acids: CASSGLGGAPYNEQFF. For the CDR3, the DNA is TGCGCCAGCAGCGGGTTGGGTGGGGCCCCCTACAATGAGCAGTTCTTC.

The chain carries TRBV19 and TRBJ1-2, with a tentative D call TRBD1 (5 bases). Looked up from germline, CDR1 is LNHDA and CDR2 is SQIVND (reference sequence). The CDR3 loop spans 14 amino acids. Deletions cut 6 bases from V and 1 base from J, with 12 bases between. CDR3 sequence (DNA): TGTGCCAGTAGGGGGGTTGTGGGTAACTATGGCTACACCTTC. Translation: CASRGVVGNYGYTF.

The rearrangement links TRBV7-2 to TRBJ1-2; D gene uncertain. The length of the CDR3 is 13 residues. Deletions cut 5 bases from V and 3 bases from J, with 10 bases between. Germline assignment: CDR1 SGHTA and CDR2 FQGNSA. CDR3 nucleotide sequence: TGTGCCAGCAGCCAGCAGGCCTACTATGGCTACACCTTC. Amino acid sequence: CASSQQAYYGYTF.

The V gene is TRBV30, the J gene TRBJ1-2, with D hard to call. This CDR3 has 12 residues. The ends were cut back, 4 bases at V and 5 bases at J, with 11 bases in the middle. The V gene's germline CDR1 is GTSNPN and CDR2 SVGIG (reference sequence). This CDR3 reads CAWIGLGYGYTF. The CDR3 DNA reads TGTGCCTGGATAGGCCTAGGATATGGCTACACCTTC.

This clone was found a few times. V usage is TRBV9 and J usage is TRBJ1-1; a possible D gene is TRBD1 (6 bases). The CDR3 sequence is 15 residues long. CDR1 and CDR2 (germline): SGDLS, YYNGEE. Trimming removed 1 base from V and 1 base from J, with 11 bases in between. CDR3 sequence (DNA): TGTGCCAGCAGCGTACAGGGGACCCCGAACACTGAAGCTTTCTTT. It is translated as CASSVQGTPNTEAFF.

The rearrangement joins TRBV11-3 to TRBJ1-1; D is perhaps TRBD1 (5 bases). CDR1 and CDR2 from the germline V gene are SGHNT and YENEEA. The V gene lost 0 bases and the J gene lost 2 bases, with 10 bases spanning the gap. The CDR3 extends over 15 amino acids. CDR3 in DNA: TGTGCCAGCAGCTTAGAGGCAGGGCTCAACACTGAAGCTTTCTTT. It yields the protein CASSLEAGLNTEAFF.

The rearrangement joins TRBV5-1 to TRBJ2-1; 9 bases are shared with TRBD2. V was clipped by 4 bases and J by 5 bases; unmatched bases: 7. The germline V gene has CDR1 SGHRS and CDR2 YFSETQ. The CDR3 has 15 amino acids. DNA for the CDR3: TGCGCCAGCAGCGGTAGGGCTAGCGGGGACAATGAGCAGTTCTTC. It specifies CASSGRASGDNEQFF.

The V gene is TRBV11-3, the J gene TRBJ2-1, with D tentatively TRBD1 or TRBD2 (5 bases each). Germline CDR1 is SGHNT and CDR2 is YENEEA. The CDR3 is 16 residues long. With 5 bases removed from V and 2 bases from J, the gap between germline ends came to 16 bases. The CDR3 sequence is CASSTGLGTPYNEQFF. The CDR3 DNA reads TGTGCCAGCAGCACGGGTTTGGGGACGCCCTACAATGAGCAGTTCTTC.